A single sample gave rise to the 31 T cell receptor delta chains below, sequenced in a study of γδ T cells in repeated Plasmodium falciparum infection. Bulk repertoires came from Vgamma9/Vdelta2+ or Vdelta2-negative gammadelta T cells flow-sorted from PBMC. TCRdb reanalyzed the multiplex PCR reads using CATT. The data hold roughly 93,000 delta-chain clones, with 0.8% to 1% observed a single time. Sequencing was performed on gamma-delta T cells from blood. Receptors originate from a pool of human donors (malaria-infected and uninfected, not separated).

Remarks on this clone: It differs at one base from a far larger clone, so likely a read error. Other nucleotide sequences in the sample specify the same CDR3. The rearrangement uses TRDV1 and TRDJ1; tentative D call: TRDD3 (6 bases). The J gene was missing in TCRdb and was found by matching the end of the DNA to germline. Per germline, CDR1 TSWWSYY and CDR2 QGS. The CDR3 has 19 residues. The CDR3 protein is CALGEPPLRARGNGNKLIF. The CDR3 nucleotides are TGCGCTCTTGGGGAACCGCCCCTACGTGCGCGGGGGAACGGGAATAAACTCATCTTT.

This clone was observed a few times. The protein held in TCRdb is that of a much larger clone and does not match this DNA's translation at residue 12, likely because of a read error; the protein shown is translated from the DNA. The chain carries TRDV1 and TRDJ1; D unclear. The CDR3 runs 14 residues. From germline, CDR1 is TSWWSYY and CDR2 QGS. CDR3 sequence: CALGIPKYTDKPIF. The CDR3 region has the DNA TGTGCTCTTGGGATTCCCAAGTACACCGATAAACCCATCTTT.

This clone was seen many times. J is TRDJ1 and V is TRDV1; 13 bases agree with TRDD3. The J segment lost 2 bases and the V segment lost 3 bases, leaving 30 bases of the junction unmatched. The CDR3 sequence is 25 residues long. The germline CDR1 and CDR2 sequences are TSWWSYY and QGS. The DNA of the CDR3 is TGTGCTCTTGGGGACGGGTCGGCGTGGGCGAACCGACTGGGGGATACGCAGGGATATACCGATAAACTCATCTTT. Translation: CALGDGSAWANRLGDTQGYTDKLIF.

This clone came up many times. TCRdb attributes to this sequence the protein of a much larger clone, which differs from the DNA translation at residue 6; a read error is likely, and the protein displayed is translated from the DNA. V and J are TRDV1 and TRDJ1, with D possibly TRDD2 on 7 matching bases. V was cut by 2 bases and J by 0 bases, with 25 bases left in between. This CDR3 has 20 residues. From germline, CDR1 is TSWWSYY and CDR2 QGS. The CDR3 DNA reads TGTGCTCTTGGGGAAGAGACGAAGGCCTTCCTGGGGAGTTACACCGATAAACTCATCTTT. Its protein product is CALGEETKAFLGSYTDKLIF.

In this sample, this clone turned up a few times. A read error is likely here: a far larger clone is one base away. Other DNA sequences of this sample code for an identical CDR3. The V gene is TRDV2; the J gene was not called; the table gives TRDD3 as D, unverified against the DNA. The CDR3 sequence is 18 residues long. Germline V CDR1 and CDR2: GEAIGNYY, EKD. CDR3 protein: CACDTVGDTGALTAQLFF. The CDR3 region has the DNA TGTGCCTGTGACACAGTGGGGGATACGGGGGCTTTGACAGCACAACTCTTCTTC.

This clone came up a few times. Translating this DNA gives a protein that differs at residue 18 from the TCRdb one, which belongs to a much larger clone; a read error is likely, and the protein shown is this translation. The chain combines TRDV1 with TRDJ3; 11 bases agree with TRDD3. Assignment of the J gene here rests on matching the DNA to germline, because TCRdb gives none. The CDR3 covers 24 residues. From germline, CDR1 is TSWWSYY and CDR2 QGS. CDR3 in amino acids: CALGECRPSLWGIRCSWGTRQMFF. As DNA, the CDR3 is TGTGCTCTTGGGGAATGCCGGCCTTCTTTATGGGGGATACGCTGCTCCTGGGGCACCCGACAGATGTTTTTC.

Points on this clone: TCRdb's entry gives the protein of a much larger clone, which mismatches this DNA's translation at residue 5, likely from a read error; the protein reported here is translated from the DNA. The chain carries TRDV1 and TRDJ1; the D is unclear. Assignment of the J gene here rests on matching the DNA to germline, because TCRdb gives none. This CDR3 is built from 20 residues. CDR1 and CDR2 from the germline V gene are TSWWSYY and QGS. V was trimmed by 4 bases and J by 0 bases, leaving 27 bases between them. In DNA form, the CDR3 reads TGTGCTCTTGGGGGACTGCAGGTTTTACCGGGGCAAACGTACACCGATAAACTCATCTTT. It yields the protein CALGGLQVLPGQTYTDKLIF.

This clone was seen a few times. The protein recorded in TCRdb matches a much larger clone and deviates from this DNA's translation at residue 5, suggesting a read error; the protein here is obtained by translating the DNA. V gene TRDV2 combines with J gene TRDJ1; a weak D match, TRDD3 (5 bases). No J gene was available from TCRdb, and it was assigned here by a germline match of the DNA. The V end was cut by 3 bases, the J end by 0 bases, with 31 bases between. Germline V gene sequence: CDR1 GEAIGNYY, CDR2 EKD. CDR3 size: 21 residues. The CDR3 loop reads CACDRTLGRVDSRKYTDKLIF. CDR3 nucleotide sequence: TGTGCCTGTGACCGAACCCTGGGACGGGTGGACTCCCGCAAGTACACCGATAAACTCATCTTT.

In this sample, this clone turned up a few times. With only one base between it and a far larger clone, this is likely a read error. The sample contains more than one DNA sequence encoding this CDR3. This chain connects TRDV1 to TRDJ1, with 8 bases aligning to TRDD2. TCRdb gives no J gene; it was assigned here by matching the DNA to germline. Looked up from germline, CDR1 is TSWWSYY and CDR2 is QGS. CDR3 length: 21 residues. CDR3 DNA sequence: TGTGCCCTTGGGGACGCAACCTTCCTAAAAGGTACTGGGCTTTACACCGATAAACTCATCTTT. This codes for CALGDATFLKGTGLYTDKLIF.

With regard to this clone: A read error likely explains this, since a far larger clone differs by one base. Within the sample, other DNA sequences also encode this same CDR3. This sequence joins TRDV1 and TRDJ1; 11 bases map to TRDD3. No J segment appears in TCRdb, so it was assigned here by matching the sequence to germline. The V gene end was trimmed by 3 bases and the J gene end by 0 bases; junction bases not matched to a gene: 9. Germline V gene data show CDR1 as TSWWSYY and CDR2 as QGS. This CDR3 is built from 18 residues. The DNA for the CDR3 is TGTGCTCTTGGGGACGGCTCTTGGGGGATACGAGACACCGATAAACTCATCTTT. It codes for CALGDGSWGIRDTDKLIF.

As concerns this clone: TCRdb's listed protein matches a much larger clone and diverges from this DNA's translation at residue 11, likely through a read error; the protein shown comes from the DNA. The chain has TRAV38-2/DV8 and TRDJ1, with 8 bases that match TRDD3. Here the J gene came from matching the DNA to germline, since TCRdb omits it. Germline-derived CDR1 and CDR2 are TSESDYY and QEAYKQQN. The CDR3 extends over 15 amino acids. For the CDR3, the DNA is TGTGCTTATAGTGCTGGGGGACCGTACACCGGTAAACTCATCTTT. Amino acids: CAYSAGGPYTGKLIF.

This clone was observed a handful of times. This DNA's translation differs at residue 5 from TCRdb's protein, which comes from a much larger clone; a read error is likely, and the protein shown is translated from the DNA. CDR3 bases: TGTGCTCTTGGGAAGACTTCCCGGTACTGGGGGATGGGGATACCGTACACCGATAAACTCATCTTT. Translated, it gives CALGKTSRYWGMGIPYTDKLIF. The chain uses TRDV1 and TRDJ1, with TRDD3 matching 10 bases. TCRdb supplies no J gene; here it was assigned by aligning the nucleotide sequence to germline. Trimming removed 5 bases from V and 0 bases from J; junction bases left unmatched: 24. The germline V gene encodes CDR1 TSWWSYY and CDR2 QGS. The CDR3 runs to 22 residues.

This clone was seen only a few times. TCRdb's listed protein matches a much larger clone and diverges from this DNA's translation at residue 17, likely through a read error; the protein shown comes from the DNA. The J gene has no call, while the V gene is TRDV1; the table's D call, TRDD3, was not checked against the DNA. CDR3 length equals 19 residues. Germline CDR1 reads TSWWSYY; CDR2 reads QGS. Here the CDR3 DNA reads TGTGCTCTTGGGGAACGGCCTGGGTCGGCCCACCATGTAACCGATAAACCCATCTTT. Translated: CALGERPGSAHHVTDKPIF.

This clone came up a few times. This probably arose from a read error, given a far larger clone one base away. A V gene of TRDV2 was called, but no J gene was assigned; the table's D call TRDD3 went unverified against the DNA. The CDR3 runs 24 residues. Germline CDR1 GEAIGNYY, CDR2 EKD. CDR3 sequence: CACDTASVSGGPGSSSWDTRQMFF. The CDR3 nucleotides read TGTGCCTGTGACACCGCTTCCGTCTCCGGAGGGCCTGGGAGCAGCTCCTGGGACACCCGACAGATGTTCTTC.

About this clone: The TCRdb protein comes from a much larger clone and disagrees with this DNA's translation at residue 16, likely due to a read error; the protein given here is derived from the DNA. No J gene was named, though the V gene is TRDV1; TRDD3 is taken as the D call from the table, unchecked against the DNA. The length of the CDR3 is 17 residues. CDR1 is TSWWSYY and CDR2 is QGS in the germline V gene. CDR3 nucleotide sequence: TGTGCTCTTGGGGAGAGGCACCCCGTCTCTTACACCGATAAACTCACCTTT. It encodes CALGERHPVSYTDKLTF.

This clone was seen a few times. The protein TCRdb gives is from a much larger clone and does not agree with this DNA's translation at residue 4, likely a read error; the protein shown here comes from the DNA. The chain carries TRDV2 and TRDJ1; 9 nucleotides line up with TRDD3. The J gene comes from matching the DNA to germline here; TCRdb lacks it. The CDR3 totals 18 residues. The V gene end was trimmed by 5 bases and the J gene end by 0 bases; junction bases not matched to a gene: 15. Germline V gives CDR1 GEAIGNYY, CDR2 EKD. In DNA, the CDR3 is TGTGCCTGTGGCTACTGGGGGACTAAGCCTTCATACACCGATAAACTCATCTTT. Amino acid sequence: CACGYWGTKPSYTDKLIF.

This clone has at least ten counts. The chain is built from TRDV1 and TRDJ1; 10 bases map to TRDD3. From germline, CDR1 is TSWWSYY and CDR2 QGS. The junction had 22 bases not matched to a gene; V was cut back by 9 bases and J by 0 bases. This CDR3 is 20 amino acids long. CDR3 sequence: CALERPSQYWGITYTDKLIF. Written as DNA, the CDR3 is TGTGCTCTCGAAAGGCCTTCTCAGTACTGGGGGATTACGTACACCGATAAACTCATCTTT.

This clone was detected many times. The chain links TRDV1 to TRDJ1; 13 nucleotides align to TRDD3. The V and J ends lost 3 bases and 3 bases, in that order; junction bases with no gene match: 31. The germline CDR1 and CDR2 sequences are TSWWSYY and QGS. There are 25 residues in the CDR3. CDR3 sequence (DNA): TGTGCTCTTGGGGACCCCTACTCTTCCTTCCTACTGGGGGATACGGGGAGTAGCGAGGCCGATAAACTCATCTTT. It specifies CALGDPYSSFLLGDTGSSEADKLIF.

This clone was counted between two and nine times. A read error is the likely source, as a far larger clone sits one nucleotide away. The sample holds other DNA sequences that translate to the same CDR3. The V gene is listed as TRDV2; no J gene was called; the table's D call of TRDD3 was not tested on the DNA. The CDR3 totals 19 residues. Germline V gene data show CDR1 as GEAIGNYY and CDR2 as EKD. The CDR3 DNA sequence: TGTGCCTGTGACACCGGGATCTGGGGGATACGCGGGTACACCGATAAACTAATCTTT. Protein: CACDTGIWGIRGYTDKLIF.

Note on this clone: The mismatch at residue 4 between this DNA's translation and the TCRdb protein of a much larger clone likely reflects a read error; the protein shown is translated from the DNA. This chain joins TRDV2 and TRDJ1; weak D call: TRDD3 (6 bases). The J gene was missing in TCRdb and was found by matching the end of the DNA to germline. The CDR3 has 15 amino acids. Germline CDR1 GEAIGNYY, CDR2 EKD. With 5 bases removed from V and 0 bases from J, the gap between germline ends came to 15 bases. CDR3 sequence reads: CACGLNWAYTDKLIF. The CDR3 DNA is TGTGCCTGTGGGTTAAACTGGGCCTACACCGATAAACTCATCTTT.

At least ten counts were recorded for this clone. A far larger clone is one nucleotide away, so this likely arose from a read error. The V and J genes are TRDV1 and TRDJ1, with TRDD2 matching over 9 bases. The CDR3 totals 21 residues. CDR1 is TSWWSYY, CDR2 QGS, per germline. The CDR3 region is CALGEGAFLRTWGFNTGKLIF. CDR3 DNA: TGTGCTCTTGGGGAGGGGGCCTTCCTACGAACCTGGGGCTTCAACACCGGTAAACTCATCTTT.

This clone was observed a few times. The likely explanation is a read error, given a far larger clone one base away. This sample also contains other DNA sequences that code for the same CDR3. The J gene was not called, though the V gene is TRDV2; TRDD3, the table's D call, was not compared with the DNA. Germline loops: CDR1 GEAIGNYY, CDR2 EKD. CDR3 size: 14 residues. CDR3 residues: CACDTLGYTDKLIF. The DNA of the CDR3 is TGTGCCTGTGACACTTTGGGGTACACCGATAAGCTCATCTTT.

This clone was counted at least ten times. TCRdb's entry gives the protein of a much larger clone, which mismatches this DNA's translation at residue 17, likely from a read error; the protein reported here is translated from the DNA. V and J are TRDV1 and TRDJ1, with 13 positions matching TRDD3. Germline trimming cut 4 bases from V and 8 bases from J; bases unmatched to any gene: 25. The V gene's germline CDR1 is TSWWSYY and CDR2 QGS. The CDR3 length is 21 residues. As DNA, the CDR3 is TGTGCTCTTGGGGGTGCTCCCTACCCTGTACTGGGGGATACGCTCCCCTGCAAACTCATCTTT. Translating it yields CALGGAPYPVLGDTLPCKLIF.

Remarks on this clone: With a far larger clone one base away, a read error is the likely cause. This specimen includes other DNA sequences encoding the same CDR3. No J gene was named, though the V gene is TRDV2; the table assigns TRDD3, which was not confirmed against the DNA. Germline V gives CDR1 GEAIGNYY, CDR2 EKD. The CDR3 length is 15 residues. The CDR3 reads CACDTLGGPTDKLIF. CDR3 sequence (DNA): TGTGCCTGTGACACGCTGGGGGGCCCCACCGATAAACTTATCTTT.

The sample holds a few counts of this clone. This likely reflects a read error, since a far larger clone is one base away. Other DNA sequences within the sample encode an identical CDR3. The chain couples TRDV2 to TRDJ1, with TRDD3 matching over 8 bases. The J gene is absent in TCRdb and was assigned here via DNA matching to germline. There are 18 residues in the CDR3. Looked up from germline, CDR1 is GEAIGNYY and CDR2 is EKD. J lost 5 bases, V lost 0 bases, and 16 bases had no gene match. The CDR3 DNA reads TGTGCCTGTGACACCGGACTGGTGGGGGATTTGGACCCTGATAAACTCATCTTT. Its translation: CACDTGLVGDLDPDKLIF.

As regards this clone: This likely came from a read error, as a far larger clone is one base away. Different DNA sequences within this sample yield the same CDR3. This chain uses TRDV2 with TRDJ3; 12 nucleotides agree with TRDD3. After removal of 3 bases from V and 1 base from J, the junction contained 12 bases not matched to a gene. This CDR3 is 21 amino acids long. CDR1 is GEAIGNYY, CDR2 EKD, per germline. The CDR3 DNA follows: TGTGCCTGTGACCCAATACTGGGGGATACAGGAGCGTCCTGGGACACCCGACAGATGTTTTTC. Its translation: CACDPILGDTGASWDTRQMFF.

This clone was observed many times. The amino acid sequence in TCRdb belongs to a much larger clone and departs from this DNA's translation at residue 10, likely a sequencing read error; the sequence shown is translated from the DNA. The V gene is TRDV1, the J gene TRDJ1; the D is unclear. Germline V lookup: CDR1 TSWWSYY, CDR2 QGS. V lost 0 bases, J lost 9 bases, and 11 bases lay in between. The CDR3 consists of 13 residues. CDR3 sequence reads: CALGELLSQELIF. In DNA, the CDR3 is TGTGCTCTTGGGGAACTCTTGTCTCAAGAACTCATCTTT.

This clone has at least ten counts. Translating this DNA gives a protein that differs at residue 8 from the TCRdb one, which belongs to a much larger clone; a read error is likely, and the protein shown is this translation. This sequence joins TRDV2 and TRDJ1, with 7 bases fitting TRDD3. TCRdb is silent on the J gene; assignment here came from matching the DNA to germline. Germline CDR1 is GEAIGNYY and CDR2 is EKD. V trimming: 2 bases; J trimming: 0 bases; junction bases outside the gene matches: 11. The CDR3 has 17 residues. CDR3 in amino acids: CACDNLGGPGYTDKLIF. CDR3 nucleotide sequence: TGTGCCTGTGACAATCTGGGGGGCCCCGGGTACACCGATAAACTCATCTTT.

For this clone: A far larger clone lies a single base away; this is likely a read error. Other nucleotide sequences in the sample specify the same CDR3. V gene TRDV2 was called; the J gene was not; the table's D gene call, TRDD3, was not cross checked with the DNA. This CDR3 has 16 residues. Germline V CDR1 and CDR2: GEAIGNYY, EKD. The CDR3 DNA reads TGTGCCTGTGACACCGTGGGGGATACGGAGCCCGATAAGCTCATCTTT. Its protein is CACDTVGDTEPDKLIF.

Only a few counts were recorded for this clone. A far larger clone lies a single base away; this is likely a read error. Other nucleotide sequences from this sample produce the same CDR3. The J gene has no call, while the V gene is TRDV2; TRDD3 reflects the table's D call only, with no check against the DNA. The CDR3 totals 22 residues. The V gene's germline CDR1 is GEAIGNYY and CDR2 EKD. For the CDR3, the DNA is TGTGCCTGTGACGCGCTAGGAGATCGGGATACTATTCTCGCTTTGTACACCGATAAACTTATCTTT. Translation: CACDALGDRDTILALYTDKLIF.

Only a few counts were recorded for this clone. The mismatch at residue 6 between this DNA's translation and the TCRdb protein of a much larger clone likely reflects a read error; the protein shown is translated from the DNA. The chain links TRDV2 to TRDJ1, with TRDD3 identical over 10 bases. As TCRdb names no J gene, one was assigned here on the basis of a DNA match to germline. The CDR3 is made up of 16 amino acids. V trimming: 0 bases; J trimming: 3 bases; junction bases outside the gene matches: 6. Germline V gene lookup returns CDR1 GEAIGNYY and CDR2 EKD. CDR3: CACDTAGDTEPDKLIF. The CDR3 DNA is TGTGCCTGTGACACCGCGGGGGATACGGAGCCCGATAAACTCATCTTT.